This T cell receptor (beta chain) originates from a study of blood T cell repertoires in COVID-19 (dated by TCRdb to 2020 to 2022). With regard to the full study: The collaborator samples originated in the United States, Italy and Spain and spanned the acute and convalescent phases of COVID-19. The dataset comprised deeply sampled blood TCRbeta repertoires from subjects exposed to, actively infected with, or recovered from COVID-19. The sample metadata nearly always contained a de-identified subject ID, COVID-19 status, age in years and sex. The repertoires were released in a freely available public database intended as a resource for research on the immune response to SARS-CoV-2. The samples were drawn from the first 160 participants of the ongoing ImmuneRACE study and from 1,254 subjects provided by 6 global collaborators. The prospective study material was composed of cDNA or gDNA derived from T cells, B-cell-depleted T cells, or PBMCs. Where available, HLA class I and class II types were taken from metadata supplied by the sample provider and were not determined by assay-based typing.

The study at large found these results: Clinical and demographic metadata were provided uncurated, with the amount varying by source and participant.

V is pared back by 6 bases and J by 3 bases, with 9 bases lying between the germline termini. Measured from the cysteine to the phenylalanine, the CDR3 is 13 residues long. The read is trimmed to its CDR3 DNA, 39 bases read in frame from base 1. The germline V gene provides CDR1 MNHEY and CDR2 SVGAGI. As concerns this clone: No antigen is known for it. Base quality data are lacking; no much larger clone is found one base away.

Another Seattle source contributed samples from volunteer blood donors who had recovered from COVID-19. Whole blood was collected in K2EDTA tubes by collaborating institutions according to the institutions' own protocols. For TCRbeta analysis, collaborators shipped samples as frozen whole blood, isolated PBMCs, or DNA extracted from either of those sample types. The immunoSEQ Assay, a bias-controlled multiplex PCR, was used to amplify TCRbeta CDR3 regions from genomic DNA. On the study's bioinformatics: Within the assay, amplification of reference gene primers was used to estimate how many nucleated cells each sample contained. To quantify the absolute abundance of each unique TCRbeta CDR3 rearrangement, sequence reads were collapsed and filtered. For each sample, productive Simpson clonality was calculated as the square root of Simpson's diversity index across productive rearrangements. The source is immuneACCESS, and TCRdb retained only in-frame sequences with V and J called. Part of the clones is not carried over; for the studies checked, unresolved V genes explain less than half of this, and the remainder is unexplained. V and J calls and clone size follow that table, whereas D and trimming were derived from the DNA. The sample profile shows hundreds of thousands of clones; about 90% of them were found once. The top ten hold approximately 2% of the sample.

What was sequenced was peripheral blood. This TCR came from a woman in her 30s who had recovered from COVID-19. The chain is assembled from TRBV6-5 and TRBJ1-5; a confident D gene designation cannot be given. The CDR3 sequence is CASRRVSNQPQHF. The DNA sequence is as follows: TGTGCCAGCAGGAGGGTTTCCAATCAGCCCCAGCATTTT.